The 15 T cell receptor beta chains reported below all come from one sample, sequenced in a study of blood T cell repertoires in COVID-19. Assay used: immunoSEQ multiplex PCR; TCRdb lists only in-frame clones, some missing. The table has 150,000 or so clones, about 80% seen once; the top ten hold under 3%. Specimen: PBMCs or T cells enriched from blood (not recorded which). The receptors originated from a woman in her 50s who had recovered from COVID-19.

The chain recombines TRBV28 with TRBJ2-3; unclear D gene. The CDR3 length is 11 residues. V lost 7 bases and J 4 bases, leaving 6 bases between the germline ends. Germline CDR1 is MDHEN and CDR2 is SYDVKM. The DNA of the CDR3 is TGTGCCAGCATTTCGGCAGATACGCAGTATTTT. Its translation is CASISADTQYF.

This clone was counted once. The J gene is TRBJ2-3, the V gene TRBV10-3; 7 nucleotides agree with TRBD1. Germline loops: CDR1 ENHRY, CDR2 SYGVKD. Unmatched junction bases numbered 4, after V lost 0 bases and J lost 1 base. CDR3 size: 16 residues. CDR3 DNA sequence: TGTGCCATCAGTGAGTCAGTCCAGGGGGGCACAGATACGCAGTATTTT. Protein sequence: CAISESVQGGTDTQYF.

The rearrangement links TRBV3-1 (or the pseudogene TRBV3-2) to TRBJ1-4, with D perhaps TRBD1 (5 bases). The CDR3 spans 15 residues. Trimming shortened V by 0 bases and J by 6 bases, and 11 bases separated the two germline ends. Looked up from germline, CDR1 is LGHDT and CDR2 is YNNKEL (reference sequence). CDR3 in amino acids: CASSQEGTGYEKLFF. In DNA form, the CDR3 reads TGTGCCAGCAGCCAAGAAGGCACAGGTTATGAAAAACTGTTTTTT.

The rearrangement links TRBV18 to TRBJ2-3; 9 nucleotides line up with TRBD2. With V trimmed by 2 bases and J by 7 bases, 7 bases remained unmatched. From germline, CDR1 is KGHSH and CDR2 LQKENI. This CDR3 region has 15 residues. The DNA for the CDR3 is TGTGCCAGCTCACCATCCAGCGGGGGGAGACATACGCAGTATTTT. Amino acids: CASSPSSGGRHTQYF.

The J gene is TRBJ2-2, the V gene TRBV5-5, with 7 bases aligning to TRBD1. J lost 0 bases, V lost 4 bases, and 6 bases had no gene match. Germline loops: CDR1 SGHKS, CDR2 YYEKEE (reference sequence). This CDR3 is 16 amino acids long. DNA of the CDR3: TGTGCCAGCAGCGGGGGACAGTTCACGAACACCGGGGAGCTGTTTTTT. This translates into CASSGGQFTNTGELFF. Full variable domain (remainder filled in from reference TRBV5-5 and TRBJ2-2): DAGVTQSPTHLIKTRGQQVTLRCSPISGHKSVSWYQQVLGQGPQFIFQYYEKEERGRGNFPDRFSARQFPNYSSELNVNALLLGDSALYLCASSGGQFTNTGELFFGEGSRLTVL.

The chain employs TRBV4-1 and TRBJ2-7; D possibly corresponds to TRBD2 (5 bases). CDR1 and CDR2 (germline): MGHRA, YSYEKL. This CDR3 is built from 13 residues. V lost 1 base, J lost 5 bases, and 9 bases lay in between. For the CDR3, the DNA is TGCGCCAGCAGCCAAGGCGGGTTGAACGAGCAGTACTTC. Translation gives CASSQGGLNEQYF.

The chain recombines TRBV7-3 with TRBJ2-7, with 9 bases that match TRBD1. The CDR3 spans 15 residues. The J segment lost 3 bases and the V segment lost 5 bases, leaving 8 bases of the junction unmatched. Germline CDR1 reads SGHTA; CDR2 reads FQGTGA. CDR3 loop: CASSVDRGAHYEQYF. CDR3 bases: TGTGCCAGCAGCGTCGACAGGGGGGCCCACTACGAGCAGTACTTC.

The chain employs TRBV27 and TRBJ2-7; tentative D call: TRBD1 (6 bases). The length of the CDR3 is 11 residues. Germline CDR1 MNHEY, CDR2 SMNVEV (reference sequence). Between the trimmed V and J ends, which lost 4 bases and 7 bases, there was a span of 8 bases. CDR3 in DNA: TGTGCCAGCAGTTCAGGGGTAGAGCAGTACTTC. It codes for CASSSGVEQYF.

This chain's CDR3 is CASSLLAGFSLDIQYF. In DNA, the CDR3 is TGTGCCAGCAGCTTACTAGCGGGTTTTTCCCTTGACATTCAGTACTTC. The chain couples TRBV7-2 to TRBJ2-4, with 8 bases fitting TRBD2. V lost 2 bases, J lost 8 bases, and 11 bases stayed unmatched. The germline V gene encodes CDR1 SGHTA and CDR2 FQGNSA. CDR3 size: 16 residues.

CDR3 bases: TGTGCCAGCAGTTACTCGTTAGGGAGCCATGGCTACACCTTC. Amino acids: CASSYSLGSHGYTF. The chain recombines TRBV6-5 with TRBJ1-2; D is unclear. The length of the CDR3 is 14 residues. Trimming pared 0 bases from V and 6 bases from J, leaving 11 bases between. In germline, CDR1 is MNHEY, CDR2 SVGAGI.

This chain uses TRBV7-9 with TRBJ2-1, with D perhaps matching TRBD2 (5 bases). Germline V gene lookup returns CDR1 SEHNR and CDR2 FQNEAQ (reference sequence). V was shortened by 1 base and J by 10 bases, with 14 bases between the two germline ends. CDR3 length: 14 residues. CDR3 amino acids: CASSLVATPPEQFF. The CDR3 DNA is TGTGCCAGCAGCTTAGTAGCGACCCCCCCGGAGCAGTTCTTC.

The genes are TRBV24-1 and TRBJ2-5; 13 nucleotides match TRBD2. Germline loops: CDR1 KGHDR, CDR2 SFDVKD. Trimming took 4 bases from V and 3 from J; bases not matched to a gene: 10. The CDR3 contains 18 residues. The CDR3 loop reads CATSESWGTSGMEETQYF. CDR3 in DNA: TGTGCCACCAGTGAGTCTTGGGGGACTAGCGGGATGGAAGAGACCCAGTACTTC.

This chain's CDR3 is CASSSRPGQGTDTQYF. The CDR3 DNA follows: TGTGCCAGCAGCTCGAGACCGGGACAGGGTACAGATACGCAGTATTTT. The rearrangement uses TRBV13 and TRBJ2-3, with TRBD1 matching over 9 bases. The germline gives CDR1 PRHDT, CDR2 FYEKMQ (reference sequence). The CDR3 is 16 residues long. V lost 4 bases to trimming and J lost 3 bases; unmatched junction nucleotides: 8. The full variable domain, rest sourced from reference TRBV13 and TRBJ2-3, is AAGVIQSPRHLIKEKRETATLKCYPIPRHDTVYWYQQGPGQDPQFLISFYEKMQSDKGSIPDRFSAQQFSDYHSELNMSSLELGDSALYFCASSSRPGQGTDTQYFGPGTRLTVL.

V gene TRBV2 combines with J gene TRBJ2-3; D is perhaps TRBD2 (6 bases). V was cut by 6 bases and J by 0 bases, with 13 bases left in between. This CDR3 has 15 residues. Germline assignment: CDR1 SNHLY and CDR2 FYNNEI. The CDR3 sequence is CASRGGRLSTDTQYF. The DNA of the CDR3 is TGTGCCAGCAGGGGGGGAAGGCTTAGCACAGATACGCAGTATTTT.

This clone was observed a handful of times. The chain employs TRBV19 and TRBJ1-2, with D hard to call. CDR1 and CDR2 from the germline V gene are LNHDA and SQIVND (reference sequence). Trimming cost V 4 bases and J 6 bases, with 18 bases left between them. This CDR3 has 15 amino acids. CDR3 amino acids: CASSTTAETKNGYTF. Here the CDR3 DNA reads TGTGCCAGTAGTACAACAGCCGAGACAAAAAATGGCTACACCTTC.